The subject of this entry is one T cell receptor (beta chain). The authors' processing: A papillary thyroid cancer distant-metastasis classifier was built from CDR3 differences across clinicopathological groups. Through MiXCR, TCRdb re-clonotyped the PCR reads. The V and J calls were determined by TCRdb, not by the authors. The sample gives about 18,000 clones, around 30% of which show up once; under 15% is in the top ten. Thyroid surgery was preceded by no treatment in any patient. This specimen belongs to a study of metastatic and nonmetastatic thyroid tumors. Germline loops: CDR1 MNHEY, CDR2 SVGEGT. The CDR3 contains 16 residues. The V segment lost 1 base and the J segment 0 bases; nucleotides outside the gene matches: 3.

The chain combines TRBV6-2 or TRBV6-3 with TRBJ2-5; 9 positions match TRBD1. Sequencing used tumor tissue. The clonotype was recovered from a female donor with papillary thyroid cancer or a benign thyroid nodule (not recorded which). Some clones in this sample may be carry-over from other donors' samples. CDR3 protein: CASSYYGTGYQETQYF. In DNA, the CDR3 is TGTGCCAGCAGTTACTATGGGACAGGGTACCAAGAGACCCAGTACTTC.